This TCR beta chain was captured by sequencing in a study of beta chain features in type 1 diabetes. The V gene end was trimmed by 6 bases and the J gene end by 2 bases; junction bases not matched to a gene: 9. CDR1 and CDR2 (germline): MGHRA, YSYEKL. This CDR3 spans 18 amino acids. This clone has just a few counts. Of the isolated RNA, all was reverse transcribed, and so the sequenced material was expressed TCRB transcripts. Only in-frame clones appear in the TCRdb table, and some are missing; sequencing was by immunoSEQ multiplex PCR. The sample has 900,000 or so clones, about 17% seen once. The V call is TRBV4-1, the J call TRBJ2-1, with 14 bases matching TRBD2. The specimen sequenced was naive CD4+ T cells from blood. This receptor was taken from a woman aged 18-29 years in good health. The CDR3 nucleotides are TGCGCCAGCAGTCGCGTGACTAGCGGGAGGGCAGCCTACAATGAGCAGTTCTTC. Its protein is CASSRVTSGRAAYNEQFF.